These 10 T cell receptor beta chains were all obtained from the same sample, sequenced in a study of early stage breast cancer tumors. Using immunoSEQ multiplex PCR, the repertoire was profiled, and TCRdb retains in-frame clones only, with some absent. The top ten clones hold 4% to 5% of a sample with fewer than 70,000 clones, 75% to 90% of them seen once. Input material: blood. These receptors were obtained from a person aged 35 to 50 with breast cancer.

The chain links TRBV4-1 to TRBJ2-3, with D possibly TRBD1 on 5 matching bases. CDR1 MGHRA and CDR2 YSYEKL come from the germline V gene. V gave up 0 bases and J gave up 4 bases, with 14 bases separating them. The CDR3 is made up of 16 amino acids. The CDR3 nucleotides are TGCGCCAGCAGCCAAGACACAAGGACATCGGCAGATACGCAGTATTTT. It encodes CASSQDTRTSADTQYF.

This clone was recorded once. The chain recombines TRBV29-1 with TRBJ1-1, with a weak D call TRBD1 (6 bases). The V gene lost 6 bases and the J gene lost 4 bases, with 21 bases spanning the gap. Per germline, CDR1 SQVTM and CDR2 ANQGSEA. The CDR3 covers 15 residues. The CDR3 sequence: CSVSGGGQSGTEAFF. CDR3 in DNA: TGCAGCGTGAGCGGGGGGGGCCAGAGCGGCACTGAAGCTTTCTTT. The full variable domain, rest sourced from reference TRBV29-1 and TRBJ1-1, is SAVISQKPSRDICQRGTSLTIQCQVDSQVTMMFWYRQQPGQSLTLIATANQGSEATYESGFVIDKFPISRPNLTFSTLTVSNMSPEDSSIYLCSVSGGGQSGTEAFFGQGTRLTVV.

This clone was picked up a small number of times. The V gene is TRBV18, the J gene TRBJ2-7, with D perhaps TRBD1 (6 bases). The germline V gene encodes CDR1 KGHSH and CDR2 LQKENI. V was trimmed by 1 base and J by 0 bases, leaving 13 bases between them. This CDR3 region has 16 residues. In DNA form, the CDR3 reads TGTGCCAGCTCACCACGGCAGGGGACGGTCTCCTACGAGCAGTACTTC. Its translation is CASSPRQGTVSYEQYF.

The chain recombines TRBV29-1 with TRBJ1-1; no clear D. The germline V and J ends were trimmed by 4 bases and 5 bases, with 14 bases remaining between them. Germline V CDR1 and CDR2: SQVTM, ANQGSEA. The CDR3 extends over 13 amino acids. CDR3 loop: CSVVSGFRTEAFF. Written as DNA, the CDR3 is TGCAGCGTTGTCTCGGGATTTAGGACTGAAGCTTTCTTT. Full variable domain (remainder filled in from reference TRBV29-1 and TRBJ1-1): SAVISQKPSRDICQRGTSLTIQCQVDSQVTMMFWYRQQPGQSLTLIATANQGSEATYESGFVIDKFPISRPNLTFSTLTVSNMSPEDSSIYLCSVVSGFRTEAFFGQGTRLTVV.

J is TRBJ1-2 and V is TRBV28, with D possibly matching TRBD1 (5 bases). CDR1 MDHEN and CDR2 SYDVKM come from the germline V gene. The V end was cut by 1 base, the J end by 3 bases, with 9 bases between. This CDR3 region has 14 residues. CDR3 region: CASSLLGVDYGYTF. CDR3 nucleotide sequence: TGTGCCAGCAGTTTATTGGGGGTCGACTATGGCTACACCTTC.

The chain is built from TRBV5-4 and TRBJ2-2; D unresolved. The CDR3 is made up of 15 amino acids. V was trimmed by 5 bases and J by 6 bases, leaving 17 bases between them. The germline V gene has CDR1 SGHNT and CDR2 YYREEE (reference sequence). The CDR3 region is CASRFSGSKAGELFF. The CDR3 nucleotides read TGTGCCAGCAGGTTCAGTGGATCTAAAGCCGGGGAGCTGTTTTTT.

DNA for the CDR3: TGTGCCAGCAGCGTAGGAGGAGTGGCGTACGAGCAGTACTTC. Translated: CASSVGGVAYEQYF. The chain recombines TRBV9 with TRBJ2-7; D gene unclear. Trimming removed 0 bases at V and 4 bases at J, with 11 bases between. CDR3 size: 14 residues. The V gene's germline CDR1 is SGDLS and CDR2 YYNGEE.

The chain joins TRBV6-6 to TRBJ1-4; a weak D match, TRBD1 (6 bases). With 0 bases removed from V and 6 bases from J, the gap between germline ends came to 11 bases. Germline CDR1 MNHNY, CDR2 SVGAGI (reference sequence). The CDR3 is 15 residues long. The CDR3, as DNA: TGTGCCAGCAGTTACTCGGACAGAGGGGATGAAAAACTGTTTTTT. This translates into CASSYSDRGDEKLFF.

The table lists this clone with a few counts. The rearrangement joins TRBV20-1 to TRBJ1-2; D unclear. The length of the CDR3 is 11 residues. The V gene's germline CDR1 is DFQATT and CDR2 SNEGSKA (reference sequence). Trimming pared 7 bases from V and 4 bases from J, leaving 10 bases between. As DNA, the CDR3 is TGCAGTGGTGAGGGCCTCTATGGCTACACCTTC. Protein: CSGEGLYGYTF.

This clone was observed a single time. V is TRBV19 and J is TRBJ2-1; D call uncertain. V shed 3 bases and J shed 5 bases, with 26 bases lying between them. There are 19 residues in the CDR3. Germline CDR1 LNHDA, CDR2 SQIVND (reference sequence). The CDR3 reads CASSILSRASIGANNEQFF. The DNA of the CDR3 is TGTGCCAGTAGTATCCTCTCACGGGCCTCTATTGGCGCAAACAATGAGCAGTTCTTC.